This is a list of T cell receptor beta chains from one sample in a study of cytomegalovirus exposure and HLA in healthy donors. Data came from immunoSEQ multiplex PCR; TCRdb stores just in-frame clones and leaves some out. The sample holds 65,000 to 90,000 clones. Sequenced material: PBMCs. Receptor source: a man between 35 and 55 years old in good health and CMV-seronegative. CDR3s include the opening cysteine and the closing phenylalanine or tryptophan. D genes are given only for firm matches.

TRBJ1-4 | TRBV28 | . | CASSSPQGATNEKLFF | TGTGCCAGCAGTTCCCCCCAGGGTGCAACTAATGAAAAACTGTTTTTT
TRBJ2-5 | TRBV29-1 | . | CSVVEVREAAQYF | TGCAGCGTCGTGGAGGTGAGGGAGGCGGCCCAGTACTTC
TRBJ2-5 | TRBV7-3 | . | CASSLSGTGEETQYF | TGTGCCAGCAGCTTATCGGGGACGGGGGAAGAGACCCAGTACTTC
TRBJ1-5 | TRBV2 | . | CASSEFQINQPQHF | TGTGCCAGCAGTGAATTTCAGATCAATCAGCCCCAGCATTTT
TRBJ1-1 | TRBV7-9 | . | CASSPRAGRNTEAFF | TGTGCCAGCAGCCCTAGGGCAGGGCGCAACACTGAAGCTTTCTTT
TRBJ2-3 | TRBV6-4 | . | CASSESSSGTDTQYF | TGTGCCAGCAGTGAGTCGTCTAGCGGCACAGATACGCAGTATTTT
TRBJ1-3 | TRBV29-1 | TRBD1 | CSVEDRAGGNTIYF | TGCAGCGTGGAGGACAGGGCGGGAGGAAACACCATATATTTT
TRBJ1-2 | TRBV9 | . | CASSAGGTSYTF | TGTGCCAGCAGCGCCGGAGGAACGAGCTACACCTTC
TRBJ2-4 | TRBV5-1 | . | CASSLVPTDSISTKNIQYF | TGCGCCAGCAGCTTGGTGCCCACGGACAGTATCTCGACCAAAAACATTCAGTACTTC
TRBJ2-7 | TRBV5-6 | . | CASSLLNSFTGEQYF | TGTGCCAGCAGCCTGCTGAATTCCTTTACAGGAGAGCAGTACTTC
TRBJ2-5 | TRBV6-4 | TRBD2 | CASSDWPSGGKETQYF | TGTGCCAGCAGTGATTGGCCTAGCGGGGGGAAAGAGACCCAGTACTTC
TRBJ1-3 | TRBV28 | TRBD1 | CASNPTGSGNTIYF | TGTGCCAGCAACCCGACAGGGTCTGGAAACACCATATATTTT
TRBJ2-6 | TRBV6-1 | TRBD1 | CASSDGQGSGANVLTF | TGTGCCAGCAGTGACGGACAGGGCTCTGGGGCCAACGTCCTGACTTTC
TRBJ2-2 | TRBV5-1 | TRBD1 | CASSLRDRGGADTGELFF | TGCGCCAGCAGCTTGCGTGACCGAGGGGGCGCGGACACCGGGGAGCTGTTTTTT
TRBJ2-6 | TRBV4-1 | TRBD1 | CASSQDRSGTGVAGANVLTF | TGCGCCAGCAGCCAAGACCGTTCCGGGACAGGGGTCGCTGGGGCCAACGTCCTGACTTTC
TRBJ2-1 | TRBV7-9 | TRBD2 | CASSPRRAGGPLDEQFF | TGTGCCAGCAGCCCCAGGCGCGCGGGGGGCCCCTTGGATGAGCAGTTCTTC
TRBJ2-7 | TRBV4-1 | TRBD2 | CASSQDASGGTYEQYF | TGCGCCAGCAGCCAAGATGCTAGCGGGGGCACCTACGAGCAGTACTTC
TRBJ1-2 | TRBV28 | . | CASSLSQGINYGYTF | TGTGCCAGCAGTTTATCCCAGGGGATCAACTATGGCTACACCTTC
TRBJ2-3 | TRBV1 | . | CTSSQVRLAGGPQVDTQYF | TGCACCAGCAGCCAAGTCCGGCTAGCGGGGGGGCCGCAGGTAGATACGCAGTATTTT
TRBJ1-4 | TRBV19 | TRBD1 | CASMDRRVNEKLFF | TGTGCCAGCATGGACAGGCGGGTTAATGAAAAACTGTTTTTT
TRBJ2-5 | TRBV28 | TRBD2 | CASTDAGGAVTQYF | TGTGCCAGCACCGATGCGGGGGGGGCTGTGACCCAGTACTTC
TRBJ2-7 | TRBV6-5 | TRBD1 | CASSRPGTASEQYF | TGTGCCAGCAGTCGCCCCGGGACAGCCTCCGAGCAGTACTTC
TRBJ1-5 | TRBV5-5 | . | CASSLGFRDQPQHF | TGTGCCAGCAGCTTGGGCTTCAGGGATCAGCCCCAGCATTTT
TRBJ1-2 | TRBV29-1 | TRBD1 | CSVVGVLAGGKGYTF | TGCAGCGTTGTGGGCGTTCTGGCAGGGGGAAAAGGCTACACCTTC
TRBJ2-5 | TRBV4-2 | TRBD2 | CASSPSTVSGGAEETQYF | TGTGCCAGCAGCCCCTCAACGGTTAGCGGGGGGGCGGAAGAGACCCAGTACTTC
TRBJ2-1 | TRBV7-2 | TRBD2 | CASSPRGGRFNEQFF | TGTGCCAGCAGCCCACGGGGGGGACGATTCAATGAGCAGTTCTTC
TRBJ2-2 | TRBV5-4 | TRBD2 | CASSPTSGLTNTGELFF | TGTGCCAGCAGCCCTACTAGCGGACTAACGAACACCGGGGAGCTGTTTTTT
TRBJ2-7 | TRBV4-2 | . | CASSQDLGPTYEQYF | TGTGCCAGCAGCCAAGATCTGGGGCCGACCTACGAGCAGTACTTC
TRBJ2-1 | TRBV29-1 | TRBD1 | CSVAKTGVSSYNEQFF | TGCAGCGTGGCAAAGACAGGGGTTAGCTCCTACAATGAGCAGTTCTTC
TRBJ2-1 | TRBV5-1 | . | CASRTNLNNEQFF | TGCGCCAGCAGGACTAACTTAAACAATGAGCAGTTCTTC
TRBJ2-3 | TRBV28 | TRBD1 | CASSLGQTTTTDTQYF | TGTGCCAGCAGTTTGGGACAGACTACAACCACAGATACGCAGTATTTT
TRBJ2-6 | TRBV7-9 | . | CASTTGPGSGANVLTF | TGTGCCAGCACCACAGGACCTGGCTCTGGGGCCAACGTCCTGACTTTC
TRBJ2-7 | TRBV5-6 | . | CASSVVGEQYF | TGTGCCAGCTCGGTGGTTGGCGAGCAGTACTTC
TRBJ2-1 | TRBV19 | TRBD2 | CASSRGLAGGLLQEQFF | TGTGCCAGTAGTAGGGGACTAGCGGGGGGACTCCTCCAGGAGCAGTTCTTC
TRBJ2-1 | TRBV4-2 | . | CASSLKNPTSQAYNEQFF | TGTGCCAGCAGCCTAAAGAACCCCACTAGTCAGGCCTACAATGAGCAGTTCTTC
TRBJ2-5 | TRBV7-2 | . | CASSSGAGIGETQYF | TGTGCCAGCAGCTCAGGGGCAGGGATCGGCGAGACCCAGTACTTC
TRBJ2-3 | TRBV12-5 | TRBD2 | CASGLAAGGQGDTQYF | TGTGCTAGTGGTTTGGCCGCGGGGGGGCAGGGAGATACGCAGTATTTT
TRBJ1-1 | TRBV6-5 | TRBD1 | CASSGWDRAETEAFF | TGTGCCAGCAGTGGGTGGGACAGGGCGGAGACTGAAGCTTTCTTT
TRBJ2-7 | TRBV5-5 | TRBD1 | CASSQGSRTGSYEQYF | TGTGCCAGCAGCCAAGGCTCTCGGACAGGCTCCTACGAGCAGTACTTC
TRBJ1-6 | TRBV19 | . | CASSSSGTYNSPLHF | TGTGCCAGTAGTTCTTCGGGAACCTATAATTCACCCCTCCACTTT
TRBJ2-1 | TRBV4-1 | TRBD2 | CASSQGTSGGSYNEQFF | TGCGCCAGCAGCCAGGGGACTAGCGGGGGCTCCTACAATGAGCAGTTCTTC
TRBJ2-3 | TRBV10-3 | . | CAISESTGRVTDTQYF | TGTGCCATCAGTGAGTCTACAGGGAGAGTCACAGATACGCAGTATTTT
TRBJ2-3 | TRBV11-3 | TRBD2 | CASSSGTSGGLSTDTQYF | TGTGCCAGCAGCAGCGGGACTAGCGGGGGCCTTAGCACAGATACGCAGTATTTT
TRBJ1-5 | TRBV29-1 | TRBD1 | CSGGQGKNQPQHF | TGCAGCGGGGGACAGGGGAAAAATCAGCCCCAGCATTTT
TRBJ2-3 | TRBV7-9 | . | CASSSQRGTQYF | TGTGCCAGCAGCTCCCAGAGAGGTACGCAGTATTTT
TRBJ2-3 | TRBV6-1 | TRBD2 | CASSEDGLAGDTQYF | TGTGCCAGCAGTGAAGACGGACTAGCGGGGGATACGCAGTATTTT